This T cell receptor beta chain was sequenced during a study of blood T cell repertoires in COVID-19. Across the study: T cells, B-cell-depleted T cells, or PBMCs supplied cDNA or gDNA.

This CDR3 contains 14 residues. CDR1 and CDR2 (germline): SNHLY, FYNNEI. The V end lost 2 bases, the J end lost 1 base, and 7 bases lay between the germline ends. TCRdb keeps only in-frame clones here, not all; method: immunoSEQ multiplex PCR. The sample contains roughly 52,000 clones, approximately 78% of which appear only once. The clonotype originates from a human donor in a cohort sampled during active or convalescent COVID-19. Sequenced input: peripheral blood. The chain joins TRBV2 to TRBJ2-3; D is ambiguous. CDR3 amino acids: CASSESVRTDTQYF. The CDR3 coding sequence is TGTGCCAGCAGTGAATCGGTCCGCACAGATACGCAGTATTTT. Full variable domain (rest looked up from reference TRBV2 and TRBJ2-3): EPEVTQTPSHQVTQMGQEVILRCVPISNHLYFYWYRQILGQKVEFLVSFYNNEISEKSEIFDDQFSVERPDGSNFTLKIRSTKLEDSAMYFCASSESVRTDTQYFGPGTRLTVL.